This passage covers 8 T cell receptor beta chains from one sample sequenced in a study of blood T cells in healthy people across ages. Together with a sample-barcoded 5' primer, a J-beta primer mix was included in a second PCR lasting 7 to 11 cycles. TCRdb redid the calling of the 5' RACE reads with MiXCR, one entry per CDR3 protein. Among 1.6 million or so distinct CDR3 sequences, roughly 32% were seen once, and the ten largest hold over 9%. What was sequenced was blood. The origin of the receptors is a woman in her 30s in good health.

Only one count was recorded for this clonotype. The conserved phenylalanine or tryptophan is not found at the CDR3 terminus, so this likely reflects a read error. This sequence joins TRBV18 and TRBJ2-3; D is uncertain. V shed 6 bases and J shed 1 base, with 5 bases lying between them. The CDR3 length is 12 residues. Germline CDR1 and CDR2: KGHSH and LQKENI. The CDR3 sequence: CASSFRTDTQYL. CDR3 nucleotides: TGTGCCAGCTCTTTCCGCACAGATACGCAGTATTTG.

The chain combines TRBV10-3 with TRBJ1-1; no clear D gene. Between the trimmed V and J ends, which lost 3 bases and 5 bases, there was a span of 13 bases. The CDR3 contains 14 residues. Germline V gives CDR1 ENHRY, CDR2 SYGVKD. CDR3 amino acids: CAISEREGRTEAFF. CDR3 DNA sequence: TGTGCCATCAGTGAACGGGAGGGAAGGACTGAAGCTTTCTTT.

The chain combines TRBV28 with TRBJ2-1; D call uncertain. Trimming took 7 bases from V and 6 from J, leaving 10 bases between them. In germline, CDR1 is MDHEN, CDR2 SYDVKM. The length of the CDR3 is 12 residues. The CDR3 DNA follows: TGTGCCAGCATAGATGGTCTCAATGAGCAGTTCTTC. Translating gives CASIDGLNEQFF.

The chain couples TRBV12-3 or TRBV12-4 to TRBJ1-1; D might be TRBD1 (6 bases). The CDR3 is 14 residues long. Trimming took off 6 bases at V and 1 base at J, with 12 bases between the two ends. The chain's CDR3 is CASSPDSRNTEAFF. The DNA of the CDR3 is TGTGCCAGCAGCCCGGACAGTAGGAACACTGAAGCTTTCTTT.

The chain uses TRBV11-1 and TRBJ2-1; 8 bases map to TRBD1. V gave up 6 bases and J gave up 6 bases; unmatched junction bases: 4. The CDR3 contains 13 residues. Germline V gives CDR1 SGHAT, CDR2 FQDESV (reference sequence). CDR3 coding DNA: TGTGCCAGCAGTTACGGACAGGGCAATGAGCAGTTCTTC. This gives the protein CASSYGQGNEQFF.

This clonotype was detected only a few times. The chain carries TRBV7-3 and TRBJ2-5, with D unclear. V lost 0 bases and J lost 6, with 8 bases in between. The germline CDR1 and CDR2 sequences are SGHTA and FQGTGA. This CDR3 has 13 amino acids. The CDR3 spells CASSLTPEQTQYF. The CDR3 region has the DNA TGTGCCAGCAGCTTAACGCCAGAACAGACCCAGTACTTC.

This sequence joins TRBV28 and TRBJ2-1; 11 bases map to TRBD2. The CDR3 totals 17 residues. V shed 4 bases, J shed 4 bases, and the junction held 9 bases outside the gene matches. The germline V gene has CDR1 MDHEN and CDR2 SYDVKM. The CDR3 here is CASSSYLRLAGYNEQFF. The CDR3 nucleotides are TGTGCCAGCAGTTCCTATCTGCGACTAGCGGGATACAATGAGCAGTTCTTC.

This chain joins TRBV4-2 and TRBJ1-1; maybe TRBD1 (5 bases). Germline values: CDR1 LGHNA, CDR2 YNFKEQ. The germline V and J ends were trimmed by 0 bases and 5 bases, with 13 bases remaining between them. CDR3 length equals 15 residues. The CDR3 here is CASSQELGLTTEAFF. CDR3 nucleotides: TGTGCCAGCAGCCAAGAGCTGGGGCTGACTACTGAAGCTTTCTTT.